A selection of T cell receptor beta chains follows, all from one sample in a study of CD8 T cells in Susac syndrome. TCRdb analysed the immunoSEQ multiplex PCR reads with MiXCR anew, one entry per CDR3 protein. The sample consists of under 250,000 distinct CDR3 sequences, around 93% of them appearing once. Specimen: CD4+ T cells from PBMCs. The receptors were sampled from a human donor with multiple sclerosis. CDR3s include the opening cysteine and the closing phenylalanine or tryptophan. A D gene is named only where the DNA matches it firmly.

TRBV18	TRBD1	CASSPPGQYSNQPQHF
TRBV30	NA	CAWSVYSSRGDEKLFF
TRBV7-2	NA	CASSLNSGGEQFF
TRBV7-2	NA	CASSFRTQETQYF
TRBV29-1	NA	CSVEPERGYGYTF
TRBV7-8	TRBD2	CASSLSSLRGGADTQYF
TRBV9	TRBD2	CASSVSGLVSYNEQFF
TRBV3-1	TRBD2	CASSRSSGHGSTQYF
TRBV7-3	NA	CASSLRHYEQYF
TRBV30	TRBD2	CAWRRPGASGGQRSTDTQYF
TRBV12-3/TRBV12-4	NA	CASSFSSQGSETQYF
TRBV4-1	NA	CASSQDRAGGPEKLFF
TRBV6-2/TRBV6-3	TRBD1	CASRATGPGNTIYF
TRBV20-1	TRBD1	CSARDVGTGAQPQHF
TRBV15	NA	CATSRDRGAGNEQYF
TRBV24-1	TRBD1	CATSDLGTGHNPKPGTEAFF
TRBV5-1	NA	CASSLAATDTGELFF
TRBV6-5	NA	CASSYSTGELFF
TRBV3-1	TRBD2	CASSQEGGTINEQFF
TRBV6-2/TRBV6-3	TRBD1	CASSSPRTGSSYEQYF
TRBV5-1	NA	CASSLSSNYGYTF
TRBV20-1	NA	CSARGTGWGNEQFF
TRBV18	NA	CASSLRTDPDGEQYF
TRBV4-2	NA	CASSQVVGEKLFF
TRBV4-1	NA	CASSPEEPRDEQYF
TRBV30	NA	CAWSLGGAINEQFF
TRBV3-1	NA	CASGPKFF
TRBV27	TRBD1	CASSLVTGGTYEQYF
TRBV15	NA	CATSRHSTVRSGNTIYF
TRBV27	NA	CASSPRTPSYNEQFF
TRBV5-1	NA	CASSTVGGANQPQHF
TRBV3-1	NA	CASSQDARHYGYTF
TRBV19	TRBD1	CASSIRVGTGLGYGYTF
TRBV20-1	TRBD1	CGTQGQYEQYF
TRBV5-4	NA	CASSSDFYEQYF
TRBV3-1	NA	CASSPGSGRQIVEQYF